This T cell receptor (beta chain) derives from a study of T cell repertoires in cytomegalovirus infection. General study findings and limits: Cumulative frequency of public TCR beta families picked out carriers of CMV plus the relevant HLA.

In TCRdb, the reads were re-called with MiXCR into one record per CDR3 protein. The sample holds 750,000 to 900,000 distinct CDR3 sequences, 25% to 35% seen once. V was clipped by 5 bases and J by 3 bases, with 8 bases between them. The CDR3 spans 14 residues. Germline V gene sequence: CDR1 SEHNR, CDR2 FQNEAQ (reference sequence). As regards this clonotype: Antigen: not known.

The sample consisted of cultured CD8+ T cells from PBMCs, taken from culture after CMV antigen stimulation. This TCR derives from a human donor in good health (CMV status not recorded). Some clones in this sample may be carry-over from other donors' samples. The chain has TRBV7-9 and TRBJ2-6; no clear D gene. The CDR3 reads CASSLKVGANVLTF. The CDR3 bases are TGTGCCAGCAGCCTCAAGGTTGGGGCCAACGTCCTGACTTTC.